Each of the 19 T cell receptor beta chains below was sequenced from the same sample in a study of cytotoxic CD8 clonotypes in ibrutinib-treated CLL. Profiling relied on immunoSEQ multiplex PCR, and the TCRdb table lists in-frame clones only, not all of them. The data contain some 12,000 clones, 79% of them singletons. The sequencing used PBMCs, collected at disease progression, from a patient treated with ibrutinib. These receptors were collected from a human donor with chronic lymphocytic leukemia.

V gene TRBV4-1 combines with J gene TRBJ2-6; a possible D gene is TRBD1 (9 bases). CDR3 length: 19 residues. The germline V gene has CDR1 MGHRA and CDR2 YSYEKL. V shed 5 bases and J shed 0 bases, with 20 bases lying between them. Here the CDR3 reads CASSLPGGTGTSGANVLTF. The CDR3 coding sequence is TGCGCCAGCAGCTTACCGGGGGGGACAGGGACCTCTGGGGCCAACGTCCTGACTTTC.

The chain's CDR3 is CASSPLGTSGRPDRGTQYF. DNA for the CDR3: TGTGCCAGCAGTCCTCTCGGGACTAGCGGGAGGCCCGATCGGGGGACCCAGTACTTC. The chain couples TRBV28 to TRBJ2-5, with TRBD2 matching over 15 bases. V shed 5 bases, J shed 7 bases, and the junction held 17 bases outside the gene matches. The V gene's germline CDR1 is MDHEN and CDR2 SYDVKM. This CDR3 has 19 residues.

The V call is TRBV18, the J call TRBJ1-1, with D hard to call. The CDR3 runs 13 residues. In germline, CDR1 is KGHSH, CDR2 LQKENI. Trimming cost V 2 bases and J 6 bases, with 10 bases left between them. CDR3 amino acids: CASSPWQVPEAFF. CDR3 in DNA: TGTGCCAGCTCACCATGGCAGGTTCCTGAAGCTTTCTTT.

The gene calls are TRBV15 and TRBJ2-1, with 7 bases aligning to TRBD1. The CDR3 runs 16 residues. The V gene end was trimmed by 4 bases and the J gene end by 4 bases; junction bases not matched to a gene: 10. Germline values: CDR1 LNHNV, CDR2 YYDKDF (reference sequence). CDR3 sequence reads: CATSNPGRGQYNEQFF. In DNA, the CDR3 is TGTGCCACCAGCAACCCCGGTAGGGGACAGTACAATGAGCAGTTCTTC. Looking up the rest from reference TRBV15 and TRBJ2-1 gives the full variable domain: DAMVIQNPRYQVTQFGKPVTLSCSQTLNHNVMYWYQQKSSQAPKLLFHYYDKDFNNEADTPDNFQSRRPNTSFCFLDIRSPGLGDTAMYLCATSNPGRGQYNEQFFGPGTRLTVL.

The chain employs TRBV6-1 and TRBJ2-7; D is undetermined. Germline V CDR1 and CDR2: MNHNS, SASEGT. The CDR3 has 14 residues. V lost 8 bases and J lost 0, with 14 bases in between. The CDR3 DNA is TGTGCCAGCTCCGTACAGCTTAGCTCCTACGAGCAGTACTTC. Translation gives CASSVQLSSYEQYF.

The CDR3 is CASSQAGEPYNEQFF. As DNA, the CDR3 is TGTGCCAGCAGCCAAGCGGGGGAACCCTACAATGAGCAGTTCTTC. This chain joins TRBV7-2 and TRBJ2-1, with TRBD2 matching 8 bases. This CDR3 has 15 residues. Germline CDR1 and CDR2: SGHTA and FQGNSA. Unmatched junction bases numbered 5, after V lost 5 bases and J lost 2 bases.

V and J are TRBV2 and TRBJ2-7; TRBD2 aligns across 11 bases. The length of the CDR3 is 21 residues. V shed 6 bases, J shed 0 bases, and the junction held 22 bases outside the gene matches. CDR1 and CDR2 (germline): SNHLY, FYNNEI. The CDR3 DNA is TGTGCCAGCAGGGTAGGTCGGGGACAGCAGACTAGCGGGACCCCCTCCTACGAGCAGTACTTC. Protein product: CASRVGRGQQTSGTPSYEQYF.

V gene TRBV5-5 combines with J gene TRBJ2-3; 14 positions match TRBD2. CDR3 length: 16 amino acids. J was trimmed by 6 bases and V by 1 base; bases with no gene match: 4. Germline lookup yields CDR1 SGHKS and CDR2 YYEKEE (reference sequence). The CDR3 region has the DNA TGTGCCAGCAGCTTGCGACTAGCGGGGGGGTATGATACGCAGTATTTT. This codes for CASSLRLAGGYDTQYF.

This clone is a singleton in its sample. The chain joins TRBV5-1 to TRBJ1-4; possibly TRBD1 for D (5 bases). The CDR3 length is 15 residues. V was shortened by 0 bases and J by 4 bases, with 10 bases between the two germline ends. Germline assignment: CDR1 SGHRS and CDR2 YFSETQ. In DNA, the CDR3 is TGCGCCAGCAGCTTGGCCCTGGGGGGTAATGAAAAACTGTTTTTT. This translates into CASSLALGGNEKLFF.

The CDR3 sequence: CASSFGLPNEQFF. The CDR3 DNA is TGTGCCAGCAGCTTTGGATTGCCAAATGAGCAGTTCTTC. V gene TRBV5-6 combines with J gene TRBJ2-1; D gene uncertain. The CDR3 sequence is 13 residues long. Trimming removed 2 bases from V and 7 bases from J, with 10 bases in between. Per the germline V gene, CDR1 is SGHDT and CDR2 is YYEEEE.

This chain links TRBV6-5 with TRBJ2-5; 9 bases match TRBD1. Unmatched junction bases numbered 2, after V lost 1 base and J lost 2 bases. CDR3 length equals 15 residues. The germline V gene has CDR1 MNHEY and CDR2 SVGAGI. Here the CDR3 DNA reads TGTGCCAGCAGTTACTTGGGACAGGGTCAAGAGACCCAGTACTTC. It translates to CASSYLGQGQETQYF.

The chain employs TRBV2 and TRBJ2-5; 9 bases line up with TRBD1. The J call is doubtful: the DNA matches TRBJ2-7 better. This CDR3 is built from 14 residues. In germline, CDR1 is SNHLY, CDR2 FYNNEI. The CDR3 protein is CASSPDRGNYEQYF. CDR3 in DNA: TGTGCCAGCAGCCCGGACAGGGGAAATTACGAGCAGTACTTC.

The DNA for the CDR3 is TGTGCCAGCTCACCGGGGCATCAAGAGACCCAGTACTTC. Its protein is CASSPGHQETQYF. The chain couples TRBV18 to TRBJ2-5; D perhaps matches TRBD1 (5 bases). The length of the CDR3 is 13 residues. CDR1 is KGHSH and CDR2 is LQKENI in the germline V gene. The ends were cut back, 3 bases at V and 2 bases at J, with 7 bases in the middle.

This clone was seen a few times. J is TRBJ2-2 and V is TRBV7-6; 10 positions agree with TRBD2. The germline V gene has CDR1 SGHVS and CDR2 FNYEAQ. V dropped 1 base and J dropped 5; count of bases not matched to a gene: 10. The CDR3 has 18 amino acids. CDR3 loop: CASSLESSGRWFTGELFF. The CDR3 DNA reads as TGTGCCAGCAGCTTAGAGTCTAGCGGGAGATGGTTTACCGGGGAGCTGTTTTTT.

The rearrangement uses TRBV29-1 and TRBJ2-3, with 9 nucleotides matching TRBD1. Unmatched junction bases numbered 6, after V lost 6 bases and J lost 5 bases. This CDR3 is 13 amino acids long. CDR1 is SQVTM, CDR2 ANQGSEA, per germline. The DNA for the CDR3 is TGCAGCGTCCGGGACAGGGCGATAGATACGCAGTATTTT. Protein: CSVRDRAIDTQYF.

V and J are TRBV27 and TRBJ1-5; 7 positions match TRBD1. V was pared by 6 bases and J by 7 bases, with 12 bases of the junction left unmatched. The CDR3 covers 15 residues. Per germline, CDR1 MNHEY and CDR2 SMNVEV (reference sequence). The CDR3 spells CASRPGQLSAQPQHF. DNA of the CDR3: TGTGCCAGCAGGCCGGGACAGCTTTCGGCACAGCCCCAGCATTTT.

The chain has TRBV19 and TRBJ1-2, with 7 bases lining up with TRBD1. Trimming took 3 bases from V and 8 from J; bases not matched to a gene: 9. From germline, CDR1 is LNHDA and CDR2 SQIVND (reference sequence). The CDR3 covers 14 residues. As DNA, the CDR3 is TGTGCCAGTAGTATTCGGGGACCAGGGGGAGGCTACACCTTC. Residues: CASSIRGPGGGYTF.

This chain links TRBV27 with TRBJ2-1; 10 bases match TRBD2. The V and J ends lost 8 bases and 2 bases, in that order; junction bases with no gene match: 6. From germline, CDR1 is MNHEY and CDR2 SMNVEV (reference sequence). The CDR3 is 15 residues long. CDR3 sequence (DNA): TGTGCCAGCGAGGCCAGCGGGAGGGCCTACAATGAGCAGTTCTTC. Amino acids: CASEASGRAYNEQFF.

The chain couples TRBV30 to TRBJ2-3; maybe TRBD1 (6 bases). Germline CDR1 and CDR2: GTSNPN and SVGIG (reference sequence). The CDR3 spans 14 residues. V lost 7 bases, J lost 7 bases, and 21 bases lay in between. The CDR3 here is CASQYREATYTQYF. The CDR3 bases are TGTGCCTCGCAATACAGGGAAGCCACCTATACGCAGTATTTT.